This T cell receptor beta chain was obtained from a study of CD8 T cells in Susac syndrome. Study in general: Among sequenced Susac syndrome patients, roughly six had active disease and eight were in remission.

This CDR3 is built from 11 residues. Germline-derived CDR1 and CDR2 are SQVTM and ANQGSEA. With 5 bases removed from V and 6 bases from J, the gap between germline ends came to 10 bases. Worth noting for this clonotype: Its matching antigen is unknown.

Random hexamers were used to reverse transcribe about 0.5 to 1 ug of RNA. It was immunoSEQ multiplex PCR that amplified TCR beta CDR3 across 54 Vbeta and 13 Jbeta. TCRdb re-derived calls from the immunoSEQ multiplex PCR reads in MiXCR, one entry per CDR3 protein. The table lists over 80,000 distinct CDR3 sequences, 94% of them singletons. General study findings and limits: Susac-specific public clones found in total CD8+ repertoires numbered about 17, and those in CD8+ TEMRA repertoires numbered about five.

The authors negatively isolated CD8+ and CD4+ T cells and FACS-enriched TEMRA cells. Material for sequencing was CD8+ T cells from PBMCs. This clonotype was obtained from a human donor with Susac syndrome. V gene TRBV29-1 combines with J gene TRBJ1-2; no firm D call. CDR3 nucleotide sequence: TGCAGCGTTCGAAGGGAGAATGGCTACACCTTC. Protein product: CSVRRENGYTF.